A single sample is the source of the 23 T cell receptor delta chains below, sequenced in a study of γδ T cells in repeated Plasmodium falciparum infection. Vgamma9/Vdelta2+ and Vdelta2-negative gammadelta T cells were flow-sorted from PBMC for bulk sequencing. TCRdb redid the clone calls on the multiplex PCR reads with CATT. The table shows 55,000 to 70,000 delta-chain clones, with roughly 1.8% occurring only once. The sample comprised gamma-delta T cells from blood. The receptors shown here come from a pool of human donors (malaria-infected and uninfected, not separated).

Turning to this clone: TCRdb assigns this DNA the protein of a much larger clone, which departs from its translation at residue 20; this likely reflects a read error, and the protein shown comes from translating the DNA. No J gene was called, and the V gene is TRDV1; no check of the table's D call, TRDD3, against the DNA was made. The CDR3 runs to 21 residues. The germline CDR1 and CDR2 sequences are TSWWSYY and QGS. As DNA, the CDR3 is TGTGCTCTTGGGGAAACCTTCCTTGTGCTCTACTGGGGGATACGCCCCGATAAACTCACCTTT. Translated: CALGETFLVLYWGIRPDKLTF.

This clone has just a few counts. TCRdb's protein for this DNA is that of a much larger clone and differs from the translation at residue 18, likely a read error; the protein shown is the DNA translation. The chain uses TRDV1 and TRDJ3; 8 bases are shared with TRDD3. TCRdb leaves out the J gene; it was filled in here by matching the DNA to germline. The CDR3 covers 23 residues. Germline V CDR1 and CDR2: TSWWSYY, QGS. CDR3 loop: CALGESKPPLLGASSWDPRQMFF. In nucleotides, the CDR3 is TGTGCTCTTGGGGAGTCCAAACCTCCACTACTGGGGGCCAGCTCCTGGGACCCCCGACAGATGTTTTTC.

This clone rates as medium-sized. The chain is built from TRDV2 and TRDJ1; 8 bases map to TRDD3. The V gene's germline CDR1 is GEAIGNYY and CDR2 EKD. The CDR3 runs 18 residues. The junction had 13 bases not matched to a gene; V was cut back by 2 bases and J by 0 bases. Written as DNA, the CDR3 is TGTGCCTGTGACAGGAGGTACTGGGGGTCCTGGTACACCGATAAACTCATCTTT. It codes for CACDRRYWGSWYTDKLIF.

About this clone: The protein that TCRdb holds for this DNA derives from a much larger clone and differs from the translated DNA at residue 15, which likely indicates a read error; the protein shown here is translated from the DNA. CDR3 sequence: CALGETLKFTGYWGTLGKLIF. CDR3 sequence (DNA): TGTGCTCTTGGGGAAACCTTAAAATTCACGGGGTACTGGGGGACACTGGGGAAACTCATCTTT. V usage is TRDV1 and J usage is TRDJ1, with 9 bases fitting TRDD3. The J gene, absent from TCRdb, was called here by matching the DNA to germline. The CDR3 spans 21 residues. Germline V gene data show CDR1 as TSWWSYY and CDR2 as QGS. V was pared by 2 bases and J by 8 bases, with 27 bases of the junction left unmatched.

This clone appeared many times. This DNA's translation and the protein TCRdb lists, from a much larger clone, do not match at residue 5, likely due to a read error; the protein shown is translated from the DNA. The chain employs TRDV2 and TRDJ1; 11 bases map to TRDD3. The CDR3 is 16 amino acids. Germline CDR1 reads GEAIGNYY; CDR2 reads EKD. V lost 2 bases and J lost 3; bases outside the gene matches: 7. The CDR3 region has the DNA TGTGCCTGTGACATCGTTGGGGGATACGCATCCGATAAACTCATCTTT. It codes for CACDIVGGYASDKLIF.

A note on this clone: This probably arose from a read error, given a far larger clone one base away. A J gene of TRDJ1 was called, though the V gene was not; TRDD3, as called in the table, went unchecked against the DNA. CDR3 length: 19 amino acids. The CDR3 is CALGDLSLFPSPYTDKLIF. DNA for the CDR3: TGTGCTCTTGGGGACCTCTCGCTATTCCCATCCCCGTACACCGATAAACTCATCTTT.

This clone was counted between two and nine times. TCRdb has a much larger clone's protein, which differs at residue 11 from the translation of this DNA, likely because of a read error; what is shown is the protein translated from the DNA. The genes are TRDV1 and TRDJ1, with D perhaps TRDD2 or TRDD3 (8 bases each). There are 23 residues in the CDR3. From germline, CDR1 is TSWWSYY and CDR2 QGS. The CDR3 reads CALGELTFLIPPVSGDTADKLIF. DNA of the CDR3: TGTGCTCTTGGAGAACTCACCTTCCTAATTCCACCCGTCAGTGGGGATACAGCCGATAAACTCATCTTT.

This clone was recorded a few times. Given a far larger clone just one base away, this is likely a sequencing read error. Other DNA sequences in the sample encode the same CDR3. This sequence joins TRDV1 and TRDJ1; tentative D call: TRDD3 (6 bases). The J gene, left out of TCRdb, was set here by checking the DNA against germline. This CDR3 is 19 amino acids long. Germline-derived CDR1 and CDR2 are TSWWSYY and QGS. V lost 1 base and J lost 0, with 21 bases in between. CDR3 in amino acids: CALGEPKHLGDGNTDKLIF. The CDR3 DNA follows: TGTGCTCTTGGGGAACCTAAACACCTAGGGGATGGGAACACCGATAAACTCATCTTT.

This clone was found many times. Given a far larger clone just one base away, this is likely a sequencing read error. This sample also contains other DNA sequences that code for the same CDR3. V and J are TRDV1 and TRDJ2, with D perhaps TRDD2 or TRDD3 (5 bases each). The CDR3 loop spans 15 amino acids. From germline, CDR1 is TSWWSYY and CDR2 QGS. CDR3 nucleotides: TGCGCTCTTGGGGTCGTGGGGTTTCCTGCGGGACAACTCTTCTTT. This translates into CALGVVGFPAGQLFF.

With respect to this clone: TCRdb pairs this DNA with a much larger clone's protein that differs at residue 12, likely a read error; the protein shown was translated from the DNA. The chain has TRDV1 and TRDJ1; 7 positions match TRDD3. Germline V gene lookup returns CDR1 TSWWSYY and CDR2 QGS. V trimming: 0 bases; J trimming: 6 bases; junction bases outside the gene matches: 10. The length of the CDR3 is 16 residues. Here the CDR3 reads CALGELPGGSPNKLIF. The CDR3 bases are TGTGCTCTTGGGGAACTCCCCGGGGGATCCCCCAATAAACTCATCTTT.

This clone was found many times. This may come from a read error, since a much larger clone is one base off. Other DNA variants within this sample encode the same CDR3. The rearrangement uses TRDV1 and TRDJ1; D is possibly TRDD3 (8 bases). The V and J ends lost 3 bases and 1 base respectively, with 39 bases between them. The CDR3 has 24 amino acids. CDR1 and CDR2 from the germline V gene are TSWWSYY and QGS. The CDR3 spells CALGELPRSWGRATGGYPTDKLIF. CDR3 in DNA: TGTGCTCTTGGGGAGCTTCCTAGGTCTTGGGGCCGAGCTACTGGGGGGTACCCCACCGATAAACTCATCTTT.

This clone was seen only a few times. The protein that TCRdb holds for this DNA derives from a much larger clone and differs from the translated DNA at residue 18, which likely indicates a read error; the protein shown here is translated from the DNA. The CDR3 sequence is CAYGERGWISFLRTAAGGYTDKLIF. CDR3 in DNA: TGTGCTTACGGGGAGAGGGGGTGGATATCCTTCCTCCGTACGGCGGCCGGCGGGTACACCGATAAACTCATCTTT. V is TRAV38-2/DV8 and J is TRDJ1, with 7 bases identical to TRDD2. Since TCRdb gives no J gene, matching the DNA to germline was used here to assign it. This CDR3 spans 25 amino acids. V dropped 8 bases and J dropped 0; count of bases not matched to a gene: 40. Germline assignment: CDR1 TSESDYY and CDR2 QEAYKQQN.

This clone has ten or more counts. A read error likely explains why the TCRdb protein, taken from a much larger clone, differs from this DNA's translation at residue 11; the protein shown is translated from the DNA. This sequence joins TRDV1 and TRDJ1, with D hard to call. Per the germline V gene, CDR1 is TSWWSYY and CDR2 is QGS. The V gene lost 2 bases and the J gene lost 6 bases, with 19 bases spanning the gap. The CDR3 covers 16 residues. The CDR3 spells CALGENFGLRLNKLIF. The CDR3 coding sequence is TGTGCTCTTGGGGAAAATTTCGGGCTGAGACTCAATAAACTCATCTTT.

A remark on this clone: This likely stems from a read error, as it lies one base from a far larger clone. Other DNA sequences of this sample code for an identical CDR3. The CDR3 region has the DNA TGTGCTCTTGGGGAATTCATACAGTCCGAGCCTGGGGGATATTTCAAGGTCGAACCATTCCCTAATGTGGCCGATAAACTCATCTTT. This sequence encodes CALGEFIQSEPGGYFKVEPFPNVADKLIF. The chain recombines TRDV1 with TRDJ1, with TRDD3 matching 10 bases. The V segment lost 2 bases and the J segment 3 bases; nucleotides outside the gene matches: 45. Germline V CDR1 and CDR2: TSWWSYY, QGS. This CDR3 has 29 amino acids.

This clone was picked up a small number of times. This DNA's translation differs at residue 9 from TCRdb's protein, which comes from a much larger clone; a read error is likely, and the protein shown is translated from the DNA. The rearrangement links TRDV1 to TRDJ1; possible D gene TRDD3, 5 bases. Germline V gene lookup returns CDR1 TSWWSYY and CDR2 QGS. CDR3 length: 22 residues. The ends were cut back, 1 base at V and 3 bases at J, with 33 bases in the middle. The DNA of the CDR3 is TGTGCTCTTGGGGAACCCCCGGATCCCACGGGGACTAGGCCGATTTTGGCCGATAAACTCATCTTT. Protein: CALGEPPDPTGTRPILADKLIF.

This clone was picked up a small number of times. TCRdb's protein for this DNA is that of a much larger clone and differs from the translation at residue 11, likely a read error; the protein shown is the DNA translation. The V and J genes are TRDV1 and TRDJ1; D may be TRDD3 (6 bases). The CDR3 spans 18 residues. Germline CDR1 and CDR2: TSWWSYY and QGS. The V gene lost 6 bases and the J gene lost 4 bases, with 27 bases spanning the gap. The CDR3 is CALGIHDHGGNTNDKLIF. CDR3 in DNA: TGTGCTCTTGGTATTCACGACCATGGGGGGAATACGAACGATAAACTCATCTTT.

This clone has at least ten counts. Only one base separates this from a far larger clonotype, so it likely reflects a read error. Different DNA sequences within this sample yield the same CDR3. The J gene is TRDJ1, the V gene TRDV1, with 8 bases fitting TRDD3. Per germline, CDR1 TSWWSYY and CDR2 QGS. The CDR3 runs to 20 residues. The CDR3 DNA reads as TGTGCTCTTGGGGAACTAAATCCCAACTACTGGGGGTGGAGAACCGACAAACTCATCTTT. Amino acid sequence: CALGELNPNYWGWRTDKLIF.

This clone was detected a few times. TCRdb's protein, taken from a much larger clone, differs from this DNA's translation at residue 14, likely owing to a read error; the protein displayed comes from the DNA. The chain combines TRDV2 with TRDJ1, with no clear D. Here the J gene came from matching the DNA to germline, since TCRdb omits it. The CDR3 consists of 19 residues. The germline V and J ends were trimmed by 3 bases and 3 bases, with 28 bases remaining between them. From germline, CDR1 is GEAIGNYY and CDR2 EKD. CDR3 sequence reads: CACDQIGTGWDSDPDKLIF. DNA of the CDR3: TGTGCCTGTGACCAGATCGGTACAGGGTGGGACTCGGACCCCGATAAACTCATCTTT.

This clone came up many times. This sample also contains other DNA sequences that code for the same CDR3. This chain uses TRDV1 with TRDJ1, with 13 bases aligning to TRDD3. No J segment appears in TCRdb, so it was assigned here by matching the sequence to germline. There are 25 residues in the CDR3. Germline lookup yields CDR1 TSWWSYY and CDR2 QGS. V was clipped by 0 bases and J by 0 bases; unmatched bases: 25. Here the CDR3 reads CALGELVGFLPVLGDTGRYTDKLIF. Here the CDR3 DNA reads TGTGCTCTTGGGGAACTAGTCGGCTTCCTACCCGTACTGGGGGATACGGGGAGATACACCGATAAACTCATCTTT.

There are many counts of this clone. This likely came from a read error, as a far larger clone is one base away. Other DNA sequences in the sample encode the same CDR3. The J gene is TRDJ1, the V gene TRDV1, with D hard to call. Germline CDR1 and CDR2: TSWWSYY and QGS. This CDR3 contains 16 residues. CDR3 sequence reads: CALGIRPVRNGDKLIF. The CDR3, as DNA: TGTGCTCTTGGGATAAGACCCGTTAGGAACGGCGATAAGCTCATCTTT.

This clone came up a few times. The mismatch at residue 12 between this DNA's translation and the TCRdb protein of a much larger clone likely reflects a read error; the protein shown is translated from the DNA. The J gene is TRDJ1, the V gene TRDV2; TRDD3 matches 9 bases. There are 17 residues in the CDR3. V dropped 0 bases and J dropped 3; count of bases not matched to a gene: 10. CDR1 and CDR2 from the germline V gene are GEAIGNYY and EKD. CDR3: CACDTLLGDPYSDKLIF. The DNA of the CDR3 is TGTGCCTGTGACACCTTACTGGGGGACCCATACTCCGATAAACTCATCTTT.

This clone was counted only a few times. The amino acid sequence in TCRdb belongs to a much larger clone and departs from this DNA's translation at residue 22, likely a sequencing read error; the sequence shown is translated from the DNA. The V and J genes are TRDV3 and TRDJ2, with 11 bases lining up with TRDD3. Per the germline V gene, CDR1 is TVYSNPD and CDR2 is GDNSRS (reference sequence). This CDR3 comprises 24 residues. The CDR3 loop is CAFRFYRNYEGIYWGIVVRAQHFF. The DNA of the CDR3 is TGTGCCTTTAGATTCTACCGGAACTACGAGGGAATTTACTGGGGGATAGTGGTTAGAGCACAACACTTCTTT. Based on the CDR3 plus reference TRDV3 and TRDJ2, the full variable domain is CDKVTQSSPDQTVASGSEVVLLCTYDTVYSNPDLFWYRIRPDYSFQFVFYGDNSRSEGADFTQGRFSVKHILTQKAFHLVISPVRTEDSATYYCAFRFYRNYEGIYWGIVVRAQHFFGKGTQLIVEP.

This clone was detected many times. Translating this DNA gives a protein that differs at residue 5 from the TCRdb one, which belongs to a much larger clone; a read error is likely, and the protein shown is this translation. The gene calls are TRDV2 and TRDJ2, with 10 bases aligning to TRDD3. The CDR3 is made up of 16 amino acids. Trimming removed 3 bases from V and 4 bases from J; junction bases left unmatched: 7. Germline CDR1 GEAIGNYY, CDR2 EKD. CDR3: CACDAGGIRGTAQLFF. Written as DNA, the CDR3 is TGTGCCTGTGACGCCGGGGGGATACGAGGGACAGCACAACTCTTCTTT.